The rows below give T cell receptor beta chains drawn from one sample of a study of chemoradiotherapy in HPV16-positive cancers. Measured with immunoSEQ multiplex PCR; TCRdb has only the in-frame clones, and not every one. The data hold around 10,000 clones, with roughly 77% observed a single time. The biological material was taken from a patient who underwent chemoradiotherapy. The receptors shown here come from a human donor with HPV-associated anogenital cancer. Each CDR3 is given with its conserved first and last residue. A D gene is named only where the DNA matches it firmly. Part of the rows lack a size; the others show once, few, many or a class for expanded clones.

D gene	V gene	J gene	clone size	CDR3 DNA	CDR3 protein
NA	TRBV6-1	TRBJ2-1	NA	TGTGCCAGCAGTGAACGAGGGGGGGGCACCTACAATGAGCAGTTCTTC	CASSERGGGTYNEQFF
NA	TRBV7-8	TRBJ1-1	NA	TGTGCCAGCAGCTTCGGACAAATAGGGGGGTACACTGAAGCTTTCTTT	CASSFGQIGGYTEAFF
NA	TRBV6-6	TRBJ1-6	NA	TGTGCCAGCCGCCGTATGGAGGGGGGGGATTCACCCCTCCACTTT	CASRRMEGGDSPLHF
NA	TRBV5-1	TRBJ2-1	NA	TGCGCCAGCAGCTCCGGCCTGGATGAGCAGTTCTTC	CASSSGLDEQFF
NA	TRBV11-2	TRBJ1-1	NA	TGTGCCAGCAGCTTAGCTCTGGTGCGGGACACTGAAGCTTTCTTT	CASSLALVRDTEAFF
TRBD2	TRBV4-1	TRBJ2-5	NA	TGCGCCAGCAGCCACCCCCTTTTGCGGGGGGGCCAAGAGACCCAGTACTTC	CASSHPLLRGGQETQYF
NA	TRBV30	TRBJ2-7	NA	TGTGCCTGGAGCAACAGGGTTTCCGGCGAGCAGTACTTC	CAWSNRVSGEQYF
NA	TRBV11-2	TRBJ1-5	NA	TGTGCCAGCAGCTTAGGCATCGATCAGCCCCAGCATTTT	CASSLGIDQPQHF
NA	TRBV5-8	TRBJ1-2	few	TGTGCCAGCAGCTTGTCCGGGCATGGCTACACCTTC	CASSLSGHGYTF
NA	TRBV5-4	TRBJ1-2	NA	TGTGCCAGCAGCCTGGACGTTCTCTCTTGGTCCTTC	CASSLDVLSWSF
TRBD2	TRBV19	TRBJ2-7	few	TGTGCCAGTAGTCTCTCCTCGTCCGGGACTAGCGGGACCTACGAGCAGTACTTC	CASSLSSSGTSGTYEQYF
NA	TRBV7-9	TRBJ2-3	NA	TGTGCCAGCAGCTCGGACAGCACAGATACGCAGTATTTT	CASSSDSTDTQYF
NA	TRBV27	TRBJ2-7	NA	TGTGCCAGCAGTCCCGAAGTCCCGTCCTACGAGCAGTACTTC	CASSPEVPSYEQYF
NA	TRBV5-1	TRBJ1-5	NA	TGCGCCAGCAGCTTGGATGGAGGCAATCAGCCCCAGCATTTT	CASSLDGGNQPQHF
TRBD1	TRBV6-6	TRBJ1-6	few	TGTGCCAGCAGTGACAGGGATAATTCACCCCTCCACTTT	CASSDRDNSPLHF
NA	TRBV5-6	TRBJ1-2	NA	TGTGCCAGCAGCGATGAAGGACAAGGGGCCTATGGCTACACCTTC	CASSDEGQGAYGYTF
NA	TRBV6-5	TRBJ1-1	NA	TGTGCCAGCAGTTACGGGGCTAATCGGGCTGAAGCTTTCTTT	CASSYGANRAEAFF
NA	TRBV13	TRBJ1-2	NA	TGTGCCAGCAGCTTATTAGGGTCGATGGAGGGCTACACCTTC	CASSLLGSMEGYTF
NA	TRBV15	TRBJ1-5	NA	TGTGCCACCAGCAGAGAGAGAGCAGGGAATAGCAATCAGCCCCAGCATTTT	CATSRERAGNSNQPQHF
NA	TRBV7-8	TRBJ2-7	NA	TGTGCCAGCAGCTCCGGCACTACCAACTACGAGCAGTACTTC	CASSSGTTNYEQYF
NA	TRBV25-1	TRBJ2-2	NA	TGTGCCAGCAGTGAACCTAGGGCGAACACCGGGGAGCTGTTTTTT	CASSEPRANTGELFF
NA	TRBV11-2	TRBJ1-3	NA	TGTGCCAGCAGCCTTATCCGGAACTCTGGAAACACCATATATTTT	CASSLIRNSGNTIYF
NA	TRBV4-1	TRBJ2-3	NA	TGCGCCAGCAGCCAGAGCGGGTTAACCACAGATACGCAGTATTTT	CASSQSGLTTDTQYF
TRBD2	TRBV7-2	TRBJ2-2	NA	TGTGCCAGCAGCTTCTCCAGCGGGGGGACCGGGGAGCTGTTTTTT	CASSFSSGGTGELFF
NA	TRBV7-2	TRBJ1-2	once	TGTGCCAGCAATTCAAACTCAGGAGGAGGAGGCTACACCTTC	CASNSNSGGGGYTF
TRBD1	TRBV10-3	TRBJ2-3	once	TGTGCCATCAGTGATAGACAGGGGGCGGGTGATACGCAGTATTTT	CAISDRQGAGDTQYF
NA	TRBV15	TRBJ2-1	NA	TGTGCCACCAGCAATTACCGGGAGAGCTCCTACAATGAGCAGTTCTTC	CATSNYRESSYNEQFF
NA	TRBV7-8	TRBJ2-3	NA	TGTGCCAGCAGCCCAGGACTGTACACAGATACGCAGTATTTT	CASSPGLYTDTQYF
NA	TRBV29-1	TRBJ2-3	once	TGCAGCGCCGGACCGGATACGCAGTATTTT	CSAGPDTQYF
NA	TRBV10-3	TRBJ1-2	once	TGTGCCATCAGTGAGTCCGACAAGGCCTGGGGCTACACCTTC	CAISESDKAWGYTF
TRBD1	TRBV10-3	TRBJ1-2	NA	TGTGCCATCAGTTCCGGGACAGTTATGGGCTACACCTTC	CAISSGTVMGYTF
NA	TRBV2	TRBJ2-5	NA	TGTGCCAGCAGTCAGTTAGGTAGCGGAAGCCAAGAGACCCAGTACTTC	CASSQLGSGSQETQYF
NA	TRBV7-9	TRBJ2-7	NA	TGTGCCAGCAGCCGAACAGGCCCCTACGAGCAGTACTTC	CASSRTGPYEQYF
NA	TRBV7-2	TRBJ2-2	NA	TGTGCCAGCAGCCCCCAGCCCGGGGAGCTGTTTTTT	CASSPQPGELFF
NA	TRBV6-5	TRBJ2-6	NA	TGTGCCAGCACCACGGGGGTTTCCGGGGCCAACGTCCTGACTTTC	CASTTGVSGANVLTF
NA	TRBV28	TRBJ1-4	NA	TGTGCCAGCAGTTTCCAGGGGCGAACTGAAAAACTGTTTTTT	CASSFQGRTEKLFF
TRBD1	TRBV5-1	TRBJ2-2	few	TGCGCCAGCAGCCGGACAGGGGACACCGGGGAGCTGTTTTTT	CASSRTGDTGELFF
NA	TRBV4-1	TRBJ1-6	NA	TGCGCCAGCAGCCAAGGGACTTATTCACCCCTCCACTTT	CASSQGTYSPLHF
TRBD2	TRBV5-1	TRBJ2-1	few	TGCGCCAGCAGCTTGAGAGTAGCGGGGGTCGATGAGCAGTTCTTC	CASSLRVAGVDEQFF
NA	TRBV27	TRBJ2-1	once	TGTGCCAGCAGTTTACGGAACTTAGCCCCCTACAATGAGCAGTTCTTC	CASSLRNLAPYNEQFF
NA	TRBV5-5	TRBJ1-3	few	TGTGCCAGCAGCTTGGTGACAGGACTAACTGACGCGTCTGCTGGAAACACCATATATTTT	CASSLVTGLTDASAGNTIYF
NA	TRBV11-2	TRBJ1-6	NA	TGTGCCAGCAGCTCCGAAGGGGTCGGAAATTCACCCCTCCACTTT	CASSSEGVGNSPLHF
TRBD1	TRBV30	TRBJ2-7	NA	TGTGCCTGGGTGACGGGACAGGGGATTTCCTACGAGCAGTACTTC	CAWVTGQGISYEQYF
NA	TRBV30	TRBJ2-2	NA	TGTGCCTGGGCGAGCTGGGGGGCCGGGAGCGGGGAGCTGTTTTTT	CAWASWGAGSGELFF
TRBD1	TRBV29-1	TRBJ2-3	NA	TGCAGCGTGACAGGGGCGAATACGCAGTATTTT	CSVTGANTQYF
NA	TRBV15	TRBJ1-4	NA	TGTGCCACCAGCAGAGATGGGCGGGGTAATGAAAAACTGTTTTTT	CATSRDGRGNEKLFF
NA	TRBV30	TRBJ1-4	NA	TGTGCCTGGAGTGGGGGGCAGGGGGAAAAACTGTTTTTT	CAWSGGQGEKLFF
NA	TRBV7-8	TRBJ2-7	NA	TGTGCCAGCAATAGAGAAACAGGGTCCCGATACTACGAGCAGTACTTC	CASNRETGSRYYEQYF